A selection of T cell receptor beta chains follows, all from one sample in a study of OX40 agonist ivuxolimab in advanced cancers. Sequenced by immunoSEQ multiplex PCR; TCRdb stores in-frame clones only, minus some. The data hold 90,000 or so clones, with approximately 90% observed a single time. The sequencing here drew on CD4+ or CD8+ T cells sorted from blood, taken in a trial of the OX40 agonist ivuxolimab. These receptors were obtained from an adult with an advanced solid tumor such as melanoma, head and neck, liver or kidney cancer. Both conserved end residues are part of each CDR3. A D gene is named only where the DNA matches it firmly. Clone size is shown for a subset of rows, as once, few, many or a class of expanded clone.

j_call d_call clone_size v_call cdr3_length cdr3_aa cdr3_nt
TRBJ2-5 - - TRBV11-2 14 CASSFRGTQETQYF TGTGCCAGCAGCTTTCGGGGGACTCAAGAGACCCAGTACTTC
TRBJ2-2 TRBD2 - TRBV7-3 16 CASSPETSGYTGELFF TGTGCCAGCAGCCCGGAGACTAGCGGATACACCGGGGAGCTGTTTTTT
TRBJ2-1 - once TRBV7-2 13 CASSRRAYNEQFF TGTGCCAGCAGCCGGCGAGCCTACAATGAGCAGTTCTTC
TRBJ1-1 - - TRBV9 15 CASSVVDSGNTEAFF TGTGCCAGCAGCGTAGTAGATTCCGGGAACACTGAAGCTTTCTTT
TRBJ2-2 - - TRBV10-3 16 CAISESKGTNTGELFF TGTGCCATCAGTGAGTCCAAGGGCACGAACACCGGGGAGCTGTTTTTT
TRBJ1-2 - - TRBV19 14 CASSIHQKGYGYTF TGTGCCAGTAGTATACACCAAAAAGGGTATGGCTACACCTTC
TRBJ1-3 - - TRBV6-6 12 CASSYEGHTIYF TGTGCCAGCAGTTACGAGGGGCACACCATATATTTT
TRBJ1-1 TRBD1 - TRBV10-3 14 CAISAGTGPTEAFF TGTGCCATCTCCGCCGGGACAGGGCCCACTGAAGCTTTCTTT
TRBJ1-2 TRBD1 - TRBV7-2 16 CASSLGGTGAGYGYTF TGTGCCAGCAGCTTAGGAGGGACAGGGGCGGGCTATGGCTACACCTTC
TRBJ2-1 TRBD1 - TRBV5-4 16 CASPGPTGGLENEQFF TGTGCCAGCCCCGGCCCGACAGGGGGCCTGGAGAATGAGCAGTTCTTC
TRBJ2-7 TRBD2 - TRBV28 12 CASRGGAYEQYF TGTGCCAGCAGGGGGGGGGCCTACGAGCAGTACTTC
TRBJ1-2 - - TRBV7-2 14 CASSLIVRAYGYTF TGTGCCAGCAGCTTAATAGTCAGGGCCTATGGCTACACCTTC
TRBJ1-1 - - TRBV6-1 13 CASSEARGTEAFF TGTGCCAGCAGTGAAGCACGCGGAACTGAAGCTTTCTTT
TRBJ1-5 - - TRBV30 13 CAWSDGRGEPQHF TGTGCCTGGAGTGACGGCCGAGGAGAGCCCCAGCATTTT
TRBJ2-5 - - TRBV30 13 CAWSAGVQETQYF TGTGCCTGGAGTGCCGGAGTCCAAGAGACCCAGTACTTC
TRBJ2-3 - - TRBV6-6 14 CATRPEGRGDTQYF TGTGCCACCCGTCCGGAAGGCCGAGGGGATACGCAGTATTTT
TRBJ1-4 - - TRBV30 15 CAWSRNGGMREKLFF TGTGCCTGGAGTAGGAATGGGGGTATGAGGGAAAAACTGTTTTTT
TRBJ1-3 TRBD1 - TRBV4-2 14 CASSREGAGNTIYF TGTGCCAGCAGCCGGGAGGGGGCAGGGAACACCATATATTTT
TRBJ1-2 - once TRBV28 13 CASSPGQTYGYTF TGTGCCAGCAGCCCCGGACAGACCTATGGCTACACCTTC
TRBJ2-3 - - TRBV30 13 CAWSRADTDTQYF TGTGCCTGGAGCCGTGCAGACACAGATACGCAGTATTTT
TRBJ2-1 - - TRBV11-3 14 CASSLRGDGNEQFF TGTGCCAGCAGCTTAAGGGGGGATGGCAATGAGCAGTTCTTC
TRBJ2-3 TRBD1 - TRBV28 19 CASSFGYLGTGASTDTQYF TGTGCCAGCAGTTTCGGTTATCTGGGGACAGGAGCTAGCACAGATACGCAGTATTTT
TRBJ2-1 TRBD2 - TRBV5-1 19 CASSLDPGTSGFSPYEQFF TGCGCCAGCAGCTTGGACCCCGGGACTAGCGGGTTCTCCCCATATGAGCAGTTCTTC
TRBJ2-7 - - TRBV7-6 14 CASSKEGGSYEQYF TGTGCCAGCAGCAAAGAGGGAGGATCCTACGAGCAGTACTTC
TRBJ1-4 - - TRBV7-2 16 CASSLEMAGLGEKLFF TGTGCCAGCAGCTTAGAAATGGCAGGGCTGGGTGAAAAACTGTTTTTT
TRBJ2-1 - - TRBV19 15 CASNPLGAAYNEQFF TGTGCCAGTAACCCCCTAGGGGCGGCTTACAATGAGCAGTTCTTC
TRBJ2-1 - - TRBV7-2 17 CASSLRSGTQGMDEQFF TGTGCCAGCAGCTTACGATCCGGAACCCAAGGCATGGATGAGCAGTTCTTC
TRBJ2-4 - - TRBV29-1 12 CSGGSQQNIQYF TGCAGCGGAGGGTCACAGCAAAACATTCAGTACTTC
TRBJ1-2 TRBD1 - TRBV7-2 15 CASSLQGTGGYGYTF TGTGCCAGCAGCCTGCAAGGGACAGGGGGCTATGGCTACACCTTC
TRBJ1-1 - - TRBV6-6 14 CASSYSPGGTEAFF TGTGCCAGCAGTTACTCGCCCGGGGGCACTGAAGCTTTCTTT
TRBJ2-2 - - TRBV5-5 14 CASSGGTNTGELFF TGTGCCAGCAGCGGGGGGACGAACACCGGGGAGCTGTTTTTT
TRBJ1-2 - - TRBV5-4 16 CASSSYRQTTSYGYTF TGTGCCAGCAGCTCCTACAGACAAACCACTAGTTATGGCTACACCTTC
TRBJ2-2 - - TRBV14 14 CASAQGTFTGELFF TGTGCCAGCGCACAGGGGACTTTCACCGGGGAGCTGTTTTTT
TRBJ2-3 - - TRBV5-6 12 CASSPRRDTQYF TGTGCCAGCAGCCCAAGGAGGGATACGCAGTATTTT
TRBJ2-1 TRBD2 - TRBV11-3 15 CASSLGGTIYNEQFF TGTGCCAGCAGCTTAGGCGGGACTATATACAATGAGCAGTTCTTC
TRBJ1-2 - - TRBV18 14 CASSPLPGAEGYTF TGTGCCAGCTCACCCCTTCCGGGGGCGGAGGGCTACACCTTC
TRBJ1-5 - - TRBV7-9 15 CASSLLTGRNQPQHF TGTGCCAGCAGCCTACTGACAGGTCGCAATCAGCCCCAGCATTTT
TRBJ1-6 - - TRBV29-1 13 CSVVLGGNSPLHF TGCAGCGTTGTACTCGGGGGTAATTCACCCCTCCACTTT
TRBJ2-5 - - TRBV7-3 14 CASSPEQAQETQYF TGTGCCAGCAGCCCAGAACAGGCCCAAGAGACCCAGTACTTC
TRBJ1-1 - - TRBV18 15 CASSPPLGVNTEAFF TGTGCCAGCTCACCACCCTTAGGAGTGAACACTGAAGCTTTCTTT
TRBJ2-7 - once TRBV9 14 CASARDGRSYEQYF TGTGCCAGCGCGCGAGACGGCCGATCCTACGAGCAGTACTTC
TRBJ2-7 - - TRBV11-3 16 CASSLDGREGRDEQYF TGTGCCAGCAGCTTGGACGGACGGGAAGGTCGGGACGAGCAGTACTTC
TRBJ2-7 - - TRBV10-2 12 CASGVTSYEQYF TGCGCCAGCGGGGTCACATCCTACGAGCAGTACTTC
TRBJ1-1 - - TRBV6-5 12 CASCPEGTEAFF TGTGCCAGCTGTCCGGAGGGAACTGAAGCTTTCTTT
TRBJ1-1 - - TRBV19 14 CASRPQGLNTEAFF TGTGCCAGTAGACCTCAGGGACTGAACACTGAAGCTTTCTTT
TRBJ2-7 TRBD2 - TRBV2 18 CASSPRSGRLAGSYEQYF TGTGCCAGCAGCCCCCGATCCGGGCGCCTAGCGGGATCCTACGAGCAGTACTTC
TRBJ2-5 - - TRBV7-3 14 CASRAGTLQETQYF TGTGCCAGCAGGGCCGGGACCCTTCAAGAGACCCAGTACTTC
TRBJ1-5 TRBD1 - TRBV5-1 17 CASSPETGPYSNQPQHF TGCGCCAGCAGCCCAGAGACAGGGCCTTATAGCAATCAGCCCCAGCATTTT
TRBJ1-1 - - TRBV5-1 15 CASSSGVYGGTEAFF TGCGCCAGCAGCTCCGGCGTCTATGGGGGCACTGAAGCTTTCTTT
TRBJ2-7 - - TRBV11-3 17 CASSPTLDYPRSYEQYF TGTGCCAGCAGTCCGACCTTAGACTACCCCCGGTCCTACGAGCAGTACTTC
TRBJ1-2 TRBD1 - TRBV18 15 CASSPNRDSSYGYTF TGTGCCAGCTCACCAAACCGGGACAGCAGCTATGGCTACACCTTC
TRBJ2-3 TRBD2 - TRBV7-2 18 CASSAASGRAGSTDTQYF TGTGCCAGCAGCGCAGCTAGCGGGAGGGCCGGGAGCACAGATACGCAGTATTTT
TRBJ1-6 TRBD1 - TRBV5-1 15 CASSSDRVNYSPLHF TGCGCCAGCAGCTCGGACAGGGTAAATTATTCACCCCTCCACTTT
TRBJ2-7 - - TRBV4-3 14 CASSHAGQSYEQYF TGCGCCAGCAGCCATGCCGGACAGTCCTACGAGCAGTACTTC
TRBJ2-7 - - TRBV11-3 15 CASSRSGGIVYEQYF TGTGCCAGCAGCCGCAGTGGGGGGATAGTTTACGAGCAGTACTTC